The following is a TCR beta chain sequence with its context. These data come from a study of cytomegalovirus exposure and HLA in healthy donors. This CDR3 has 15 amino acids. Germline values: CDR1 LGHNA, CDR2 YNFKEQ. After removal of 6 bases from V and 0 bases from J, the junction contained 5 bases not matched to a gene. The PCR used 60 Vbeta and 13 Jbeta primers. TCRdb's copy holds only in-frame clones and misses some; the assay was immunoSEQ multiplex PCR. The table shows 140,000 or so clones, with around four fifths occurring only once. Sequencing used PBMCs. The chain couples TRBV4-2 to TRBJ1-1; 9 nucleotides match TRBD1. This TCR came from a boy aged 2 to 9 in good health and CMV-seronegative. Written as DNA, the CDR3 is TGTGCCAGCAGGGGACAGGGTCATTTGAACACTGAAGCTTTCTTT. Amino acids: CASRGQGHLNTEAFF.